Each of the 26 T cell receptor beta chains below was sequenced from the same sample in a study of identical twins. TCRdb used MiXCR to reprocess the 5' RACE reads, holding one entry per CDR3 protein. The table lists approximately 1.8 million distinct CDR3 sequences, 25% to 35% of them singletons. The material sequenced was cord blood. These receptors were collected from a newborn girl in good health.

The rearrangement joins TRBV12-3 or TRBV12-4 to TRBJ2-7; 16 bases line up with TRBD2. V dropped 3 bases and J dropped 3; count of bases not matched to a gene: 11. The CDR3 runs 19 residues. The CDR3 DNA sequence: TGTGCCAGCAGTTTCACGGGGACTAGCGGGAGGGCCGGGGTCTACGAGCAGTACTTC. Amino acid sequence: CASSFTGTSGRAGVYEQYF.

The rearrangement joins TRBV5-1 to TRBJ2-5; TRBD2 matches at 7 bases. Germline-derived CDR1 and CDR2 are SGHRS and YFSETQ. With V trimmed by 4 bases and J by 2 bases, 14 bases remained unmatched. The CDR3 is 17 amino acids. The CDR3 nucleotides are TGCGCCAGCAGCGTGTCCCGACTAGCCACGGCGCAAGAGACCCAGTACTTC. Protein sequence: CASSVSRLATAQETQYF.

The chain carries TRBV6-5 and TRBJ1-1; no reliable D call. Germline V gives CDR1 MNHEY, CDR2 SVGAGI. V was shortened by 3 bases and J by 1 base, with 9 bases between the two germline ends. CDR3 length: 14 amino acids. The CDR3 protein is CASSYAEPNTEAFF. The CDR3 coding sequence is TGTGCCAGCAGTTATGCAGAGCCGAACACTGAAGCTTTCTTT.

This clonotype was seen a few times. The chain has TRBV13 and TRBJ1-5; no reliable D call. The CDR3 loop spans 14 amino acids. The germline V gene has CDR1 PRHDT and CDR2 FYEKMQ (reference sequence). Trimming took 6 bases from V and 0 from J, leaving 9 bases between them. The CDR3 sequence: CASRVHASNQPQHF. CDR3 DNA sequence: TGTGCCAGCAGGGTACATGCTAGCAATCAGCCCCAGCATTTT.

This sequence joins TRBV6-1 and TRBJ2-1; D is possibly TRBD1 (6 bases). V lost 8 bases, J lost 13 bases, and 15 bases lay in between. Germline CDR1 is MNHNS and CDR2 is SASEGT. The CDR3 totals 11 residues. CDR3 residues: CASGTTGTQFF. CDR3 sequence (DNA): TGTGCCAGCGGGACAACGGGGACCCAGTTCTTC.

This clonotype appeared a few times. This chain joins TRBV6-7 and TRBJ1-2, with D unresolved. TRBV6-7 is classed as an ORF, of uncertain function. Trimming shortened V by 2 bases and J by 2 bases, and 12 bases separated the two germline ends. This CDR3 region has 15 residues. The CDR3 bases are TGTGCCAGCAGTTACCCGGAGACGGGAAACTATGGCTACACCTTC. Translating it yields CASSYPETGNYGYTF.

The CDR3 region is CSARVHAGYGYTF. The DNA for the CDR3 is TGCAGTGCTAGAGTTCATGCAGGCTATGGCTACACCTTC. The chain couples TRBV20-1 to TRBJ1-2; D is uncertain. Germline CDR1 and CDR2: DFQATT and SNEGSKA (reference sequence). Trimming took off 1 base at V and 4 bases at J, with 10 bases between the two ends. CDR3 length equals 13 residues.

V usage is TRBV7-2 and J usage is TRBJ2-1, with D perhaps being TRBD1 or TRBD2 (5 bases each). CDR1 is SGHTA, CDR2 FQGNSA, per germline. V gave up 2 bases and J gave up 0 bases, with 8 bases separating them. CDR3 length: 15 amino acids. The CDR3 DNA is TGTGCCAGCAGCTTATGGGGGAACTCCTACAATGAGCAGTTCTTC. Amino acid sequence: CASSLWGNSYNEQFF.

The chain's CDR3 is CSANQGQGGTDTQYF. Written as DNA, the CDR3 is TGCAGCGCTAACCAGGGACAGGGGGGCACAGATACGCAGTATTTT. The chain joins TRBV29-1 to TRBJ2-3; 11 bases line up with TRBD1. Germline lookup yields CDR1 SQVTM and CDR2 ANQGSEA. Germline trimming cut 7 bases from V and 1 base from J; bases unmatched to any gene: 7. This CDR3 region has 15 residues.

This chain connects TRBV12-3 or TRBV12-4 to TRBJ2-1, with D maybe TRBD2 (6 bases). V dropped 10 bases and J dropped 7 bases, with 17 bases sitting between them. The CDR3 extends over 13 amino acids. Written as DNA, the CDR3 is TGTGCCAACACCGAACTAGCCGGTAATGAGCAGTTCTTC. This translates into CANTELAGNEQFF.

The chain joins TRBV5-1 to TRBJ2-1; TRBD2 matches at 14 bases. J gave up 4 bases and V 3 bases, and 6 bases lay outside the gene matches. The CDR3 spans 17 residues. Germline V gene lookup returns CDR1 SGHRS and CDR2 YFSETQ. Here the CDR3 reads CASSWGLAGAPYNEQFF. The DNA for the CDR3 is TGCGCCAGCAGCTGGGGACTAGCGGGGGCCCCTTACAATGAGCAGTTCTTC.

This clonotype was seen ten or more times. The chain employs TRBV29-1 and TRBJ2-7; D possibly corresponds to TRBD2 (6 bases). Germline CDR1 and CDR2: SQVTM and ANQGSEA. There are 15 residues in the CDR3. V dropped 5 bases and J dropped 1 base, with 18 bases sitting between them. The CDR3 protein is CSVTRGTGRSYEQYF. The CDR3 coding sequence is TGCAGCGTTACTCGAGGGACTGGTCGTTCCTACGAGCAGTACTTC.

Details on this clonotype: Germline and junction disagree at one end, which may indicate a read error. The rearrangement uses TRBV3-1 and TRBJ2-3; the match to TRBD2 covers 7 bases. The germline V gene has CDR1 LGHDT and CDR2 YNNKEL (reference sequence). The CDR3 runs 15 residues. The CDR3 DNA reads TGTGCCGGCAGCCAAGTAAGGGCGGGAGCAGATACGCAGTATTTT. Encoded protein: CAGSQVRAGADTQYF.

The gene calls are TRBV20-1 and TRBJ1-2; D unresolved. The CDR3 contains 13 residues. V shed 2 bases and J shed 0 bases, with 7 bases lying between them. Germline CDR1 DFQATT, CDR2 SNEGSKA (reference sequence). This chain's CDR3 is CSARSVANYGYTF. CDR3 DNA: TGCAGTGCTAGAAGCGTCGCTAACTATGGCTACACCTTC.

V is TRBV25-1 and J is TRBJ2-1, with 9 positions matching TRBD1. The CDR3 runs 15 residues. V dropped 1 base and J dropped 6; count of bases not matched to a gene: 4. Germline assignment: CDR1 MGHDK and CDR2 SYGVNS. This CDR3 reads CASSESGTGTNEQFF. CDR3 nucleotide sequence: TGTGCCAGCAGTGAATCCGGGACAGGGACCAATGAGCAGTTCTTC. Variable domain in full (rest from reference TRBV25-1 and TRBJ2-1): EADIYQTPRYLVIGTGKKITLECSQTMGHDKMYWYQQDPGMELHLIHYSYGVNSTEKGDLSSESTVSRIRTEHFPLTLESARPSHTSQYLCASSESGTGTNEQFFGPGTRLTVL.

This rearrangement joins TRBV5-1 to TRBJ2-1; no reliable D call. The CDR3 runs 17 residues. Looked up from germline, CDR1 is SGHRS and CDR2 is YFSETQ. Trimming took off 0 bases at V and 9 bases at J, with 22 bases between the two ends. As DNA, the CDR3 is TGCGCCAGCAGCTTGGATCCGGTGATAGGGTTACGCGGTGAGCAGTTCTTC. Encoded protein: CASSLDPVIGLRGEQFF.

The chain combines TRBV21-1 with TRBJ2-7. TRBV21-1 is a recognized pseudogene. The CDR3 consists of 13 residues. CDR3 in DNA: TGTGCCAGCAGGCATGATTCCTCCTACGAGCAGTACTTC. Its translation: CASRHDSSYEQYF.

J is TRBJ2-2 and V is TRBV15; D is possibly TRBD2 (6 bases). The germline CDR1 and CDR2 sequences are LNHNV and YYDKDF (reference sequence). The CDR3 is 15 amino acids. The V end lost 4 bases, the J end lost 4 bases, and 13 bases lay between the germline ends. Written as DNA, the CDR3 is TGTGCCACCAGCAAGGCGACTAGGGTCACCGGGGAGCTGTTTTTT. Translation: CATSKATRVTGELFF.

This clonotype appeared a single time. This chain connects TRBV7-2 to TRBJ2-3; D is undetermined. The V end lost 1 base, the J end lost 6 bases, and 17 bases lay between the germline ends. The CDR3 has 16 residues. The germline V gene has CDR1 SGHTA and CDR2 FQGNSA. This CDR3 reads CASSLGVRSKADTQYF. As DNA, the CDR3 is TGTGCCAGCAGCTTAGGGGTCCGCTCGAAGGCCGATACGCAGTATTTT.

This clonotype appeared a few times. V usage is TRBV24-1 and J usage is TRBJ1-2, with a possible D match to TRBD1 (6 bases). CDR3 length: 12 amino acids. The germline CDR1 and CDR2 sequences are KGHDR and SFDVKD. Trimming stripped 2 bases from V and 9 bases from J, with 9 bases between. The CDR3 coding sequence is TGTGCCACCAGTGATTCCGACAGGAGCTACACCTTC. This sequence encodes CATSDSDRSYTF.

There are many counts of this clonotype. The CDR3 region has the DNA TGTGCCATCAGTCCAGGACAGGGACAGGCCTATGGCTACACCTTC. Translated, it gives CAISPGQGQAYGYTF. The J gene is TRBJ1-2, the V gene TRBV10-3; 8 bases agree with TRBD1. Germline-derived CDR1 and CDR2 are ENHRY and SYGVKD. This CDR3 comprises 15 residues. V lost 5 bases to trimming and J lost 4 bases; unmatched junction nucleotides: 9.

This clonotype appeared once. The V call is TRBV11-3, the J call TRBJ1-1; D ambiguous. The germline V gene encodes CDR1 SGHNT and CDR2 YENEEA. The CDR3 extends over 14 amino acids. V gave up 5 bases and J gave up 3 bases, with 13 bases separating them. CDR3 in DNA: TGTGCCAGCAGCCCTTCGGACGGGTACACTGAAGCTTTCTTT. It yields the protein CASSPSDGYTEAFF.

The chain employs TRBV20-1 and TRBJ1-4; D might be TRBD1 (5 bases). The CDR3 has 13 residues. The germline CDR1 and CDR2 sequences are DFQATT and SNEGSKA (reference sequence). The V end lost 3 bases, the J end lost 4 bases, and 9 bases lay between the germline ends. CDR3 sequence reads: CSASRDGNEKLFF. The CDR3 DNA follows: TGCAGTGCTAGCCGGGACGGTAATGAAAAACTGTTTTTT.

This clonotype was seen at least ten times. The V and J genes are TRBV12-3 or TRBV12-4 and TRBJ2-7; the D is unclear. Between the trimmed V and J ends, which lost 4 bases and 3 bases, there was a span of 7 bases. The CDR3 loop spans 12 amino acids. CDR3 nucleotide sequence: TGTGCCAGCAGTTACCTCCTCTACGAGCAGTACTTC. This codes for CASSYLLYEQYF.

CDR3 in amino acids: CASSFWHPRSYEQYF. CDR3 DNA sequence: TGTGCCAGCAGTTTCTGGCATCCCCGATCTTACGAGCAGTACTTC. The J gene is TRBJ2-4, the V gene TRBV12-3 or TRBV12-4; D call uncertain. The J call may be faulty, since TRBJ2-7 better matches the DNA end. The CDR3 spans 15 residues.

This clonotype was picked up a small number of times. The rearrangement uses TRBV18 and TRBJ1-1, with D unclear. Germline values: CDR1 KGHSH, CDR2 LQKENI. This CDR3 has 13 amino acids. V gave up 6 bases and J gave up 5 bases, with 13 bases separating them. CDR3 loop: CASSSYGSTEAFF. In DNA form, the CDR3 reads TGTGCCAGCTCGTCCTATGGATCTACTGAAGCTTTCTTT.